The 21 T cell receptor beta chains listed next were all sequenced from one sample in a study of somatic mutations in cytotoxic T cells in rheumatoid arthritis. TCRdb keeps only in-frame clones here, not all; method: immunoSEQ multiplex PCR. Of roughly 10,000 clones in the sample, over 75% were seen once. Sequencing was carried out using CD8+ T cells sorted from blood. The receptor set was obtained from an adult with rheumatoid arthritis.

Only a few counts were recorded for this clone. Here the CDR3 reads CASSSRATGHEQYF. CDR3 DNA: TGTGCCAGCAGCTCCAGGGCTACCGGCCACGAGCAGTACTTC. The genes are TRBV7-9 and TRBJ2-7; D might be TRBD1 (5 bases). CDR3 length equals 14 residues. From germline, CDR1 is SEHNR and CDR2 FQNEAQ (reference sequence). V was pared by 4 bases and J by 5 bases, with 15 bases between.

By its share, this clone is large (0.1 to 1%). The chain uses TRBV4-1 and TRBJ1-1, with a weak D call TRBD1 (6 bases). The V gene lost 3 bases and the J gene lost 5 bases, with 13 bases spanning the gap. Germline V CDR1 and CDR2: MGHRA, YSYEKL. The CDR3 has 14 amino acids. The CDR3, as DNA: TGCGCCAGCAGCCACGGCGGACAGTTGACTGAAGCTTTCTTT. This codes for CASSHGGQLTEAFF.

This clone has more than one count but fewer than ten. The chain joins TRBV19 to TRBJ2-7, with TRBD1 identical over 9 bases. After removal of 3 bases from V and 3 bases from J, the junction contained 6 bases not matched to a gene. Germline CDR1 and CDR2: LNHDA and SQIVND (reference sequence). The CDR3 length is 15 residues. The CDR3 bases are TGTGCCAGTAGTATTGGGACAGGGCATGACTACGAGCAGTACTTC. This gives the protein CASSIGTGHDYEQYF.

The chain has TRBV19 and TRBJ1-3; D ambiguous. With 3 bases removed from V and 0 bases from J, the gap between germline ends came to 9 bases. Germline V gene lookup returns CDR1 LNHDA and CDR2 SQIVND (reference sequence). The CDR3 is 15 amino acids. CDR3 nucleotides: TGTGCCAGTAGTATTCTGGGAGTCTCTGGAAACACCATATATTTT. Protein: CASSILGVSGNTIYF.

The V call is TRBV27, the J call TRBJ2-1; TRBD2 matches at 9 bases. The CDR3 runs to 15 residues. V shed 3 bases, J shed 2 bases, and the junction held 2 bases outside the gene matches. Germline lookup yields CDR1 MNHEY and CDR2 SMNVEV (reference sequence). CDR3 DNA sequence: TGTGCCAGCAGTTTGACTAGCGGACCCTACAATGAGCAGTTCTTC. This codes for CASSLTSGPYNEQFF.

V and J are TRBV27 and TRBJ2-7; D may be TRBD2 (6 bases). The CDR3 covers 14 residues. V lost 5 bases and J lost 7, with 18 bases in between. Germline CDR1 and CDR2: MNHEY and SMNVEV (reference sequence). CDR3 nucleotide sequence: TGTGCCAGCAGTCCTACCTCCGGGAGACGGGAGCAGTACTTC. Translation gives CASSPTSGRREQYF.

The CDR3 DNA sequence: TGCGCCAGCAGCCAAGAACCATTCTACTACGAGCAGTACTTC. Translated, it gives CASSQEPFYYEQYF. The V gene is TRBV4-1, the J gene TRBJ2-7; D remains unclear. The germline V and J ends were trimmed by 0 bases and 3 bases, with 9 bases remaining between them. Looked up from germline, CDR1 is MGHRA and CDR2 is YSYEKL. CDR3 length equals 14 residues.

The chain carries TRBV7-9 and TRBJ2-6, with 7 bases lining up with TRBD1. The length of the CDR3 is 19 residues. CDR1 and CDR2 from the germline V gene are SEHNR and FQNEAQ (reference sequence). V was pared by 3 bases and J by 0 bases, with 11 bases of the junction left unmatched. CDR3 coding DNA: TGTGCCAGCAGCTTCCCCGACAGGGTAACCAGCTCTGGGGCCAACGTCCTGACTTTC. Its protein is CASSFPDRVTSSGANVLTF.

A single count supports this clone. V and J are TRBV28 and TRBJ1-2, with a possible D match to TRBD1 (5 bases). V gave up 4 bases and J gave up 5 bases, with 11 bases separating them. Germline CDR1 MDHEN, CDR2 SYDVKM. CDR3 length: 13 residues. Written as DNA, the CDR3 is TGTGCCAGCAGTTCCTTTGGGGGGTATGGCTACACCTTC. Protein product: CASSSFGGYGYTF.

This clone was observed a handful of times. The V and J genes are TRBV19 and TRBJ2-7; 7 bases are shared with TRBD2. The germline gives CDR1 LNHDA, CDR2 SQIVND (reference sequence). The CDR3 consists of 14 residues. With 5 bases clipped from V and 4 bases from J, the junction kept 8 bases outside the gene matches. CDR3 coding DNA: TGTGCCAGTAGTCACGAGTCGGGAGGATACGAGCAGTACTTC. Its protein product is CASSHESGGYEQYF. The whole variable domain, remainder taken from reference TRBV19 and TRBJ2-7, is DGGITQSPKYLFRKEGQNVTLSCEQNLNHDAMYWYRQDPGQGLRLIYYSQIVNDFQKGDIAEGYSVSREKKESFPLTVTSAQKNPTAFYLCASSHESGGYEQYFGPGTRLTVT.

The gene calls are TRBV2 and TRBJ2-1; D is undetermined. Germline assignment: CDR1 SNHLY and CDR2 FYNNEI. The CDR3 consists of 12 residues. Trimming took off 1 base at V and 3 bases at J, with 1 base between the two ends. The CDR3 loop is CASSEVYNEQFF. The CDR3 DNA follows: TGTGCCAGCAGTGAAGTCTACAATGAGCAGTTCTTC.

DNA of the CDR3: TGTGCCAGCAGTCCCTTGGGGCTATGGGGAGATACGCAGTATTTT. It codes for CASSPLGLWGDTQYF. V gene TRBV6-5 combines with J gene TRBJ2-3; tentative D call: TRBD1 (5 bases). V shed 5 bases and J shed 5 bases, with 17 bases lying between them. Germline V gene sequence: CDR1 MNHEY, CDR2 SVGAGI. The CDR3 is 15 amino acids.

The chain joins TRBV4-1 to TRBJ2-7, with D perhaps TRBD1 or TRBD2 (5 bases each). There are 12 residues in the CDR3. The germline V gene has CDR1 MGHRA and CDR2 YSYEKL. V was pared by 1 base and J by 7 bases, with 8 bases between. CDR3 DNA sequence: TGCGCCAGCAGCCAAGTGTGGGGGGAGCAGTACTTC. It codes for CASSQVWGEQYF.

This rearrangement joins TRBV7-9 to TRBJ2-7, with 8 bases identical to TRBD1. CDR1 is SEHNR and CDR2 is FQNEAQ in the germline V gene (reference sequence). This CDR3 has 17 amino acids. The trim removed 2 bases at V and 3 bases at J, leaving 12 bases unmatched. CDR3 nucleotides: TGTGCCAGCAGCTTATCTCTTCCAGGACAGGGTTTCTACGAGCAGTACTTC. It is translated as CASSLSLPGQGFYEQYF.

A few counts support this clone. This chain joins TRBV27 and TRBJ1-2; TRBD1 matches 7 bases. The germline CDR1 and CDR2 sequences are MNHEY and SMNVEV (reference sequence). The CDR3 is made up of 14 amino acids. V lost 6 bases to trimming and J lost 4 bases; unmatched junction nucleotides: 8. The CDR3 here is CASSYTGDAYGYTF. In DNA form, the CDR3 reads TGTGCCAGCAGCTACACAGGGGATGCCTATGGCTACACCTTC.

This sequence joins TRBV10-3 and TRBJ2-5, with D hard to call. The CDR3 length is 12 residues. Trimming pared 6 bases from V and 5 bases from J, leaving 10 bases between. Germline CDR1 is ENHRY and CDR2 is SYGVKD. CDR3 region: CAISPGSETQYF. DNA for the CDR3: TGTGCCATCAGCCCCGGTTCTGAGACCCAGTACTTC.

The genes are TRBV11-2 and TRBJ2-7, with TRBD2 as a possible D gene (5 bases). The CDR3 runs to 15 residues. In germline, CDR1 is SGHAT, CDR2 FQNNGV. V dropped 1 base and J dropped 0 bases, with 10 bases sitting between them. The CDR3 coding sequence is TGTGCCAGCAGCTTAGGTTTGAGGGCCTCCTACGAGCAGTACTTC. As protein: CASSLGLRASYEQYF. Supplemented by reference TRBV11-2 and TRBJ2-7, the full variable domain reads EAGVAQSPRYKIIEKRQSVAFWCNPISGHATLYWYQQILGQGPKLLIQFQNNGVVDDSQLPKDRFSAERLKGVDSTLKIQPAKLEDSAVYLCASSLGLRASYEQYFGPGTRLTVT.

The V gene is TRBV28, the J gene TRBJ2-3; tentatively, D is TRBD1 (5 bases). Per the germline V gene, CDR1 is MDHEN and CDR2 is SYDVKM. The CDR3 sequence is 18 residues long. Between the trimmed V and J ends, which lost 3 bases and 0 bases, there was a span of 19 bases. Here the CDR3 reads CASSFSQAHPSSTDTQYF. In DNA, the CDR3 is TGTGCCAGCAGTTTTTCACAGGCGCATCCCTCTAGCACAGATACGCAGTATTTT.

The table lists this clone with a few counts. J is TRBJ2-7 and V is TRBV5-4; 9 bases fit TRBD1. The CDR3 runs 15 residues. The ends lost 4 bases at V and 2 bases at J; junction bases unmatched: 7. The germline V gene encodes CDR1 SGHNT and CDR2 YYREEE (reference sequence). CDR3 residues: CASSGYRGPTYEQYF. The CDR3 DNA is TGTGCCAGCAGCGGATACAGGGGGCCGACCTACGAGCAGTACTTC.

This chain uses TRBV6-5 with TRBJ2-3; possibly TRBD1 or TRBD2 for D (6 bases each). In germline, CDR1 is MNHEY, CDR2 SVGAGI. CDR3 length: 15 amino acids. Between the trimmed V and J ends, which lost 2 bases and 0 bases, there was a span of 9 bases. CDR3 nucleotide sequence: TGTGCCAGCAGTTACACCGGGGGCAGCACAGATACGCAGTATTTT. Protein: CASSYTGGSTDTQYF.

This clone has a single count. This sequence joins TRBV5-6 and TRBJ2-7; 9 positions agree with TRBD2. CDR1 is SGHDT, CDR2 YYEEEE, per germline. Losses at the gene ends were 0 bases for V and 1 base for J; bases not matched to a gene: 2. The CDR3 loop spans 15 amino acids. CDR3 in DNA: TGTGCCAGCAGCTTGGGCCTAGCGGGGTCCTACGAGCAGTACTTC. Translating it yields CASSLGLAGSYEQYF.